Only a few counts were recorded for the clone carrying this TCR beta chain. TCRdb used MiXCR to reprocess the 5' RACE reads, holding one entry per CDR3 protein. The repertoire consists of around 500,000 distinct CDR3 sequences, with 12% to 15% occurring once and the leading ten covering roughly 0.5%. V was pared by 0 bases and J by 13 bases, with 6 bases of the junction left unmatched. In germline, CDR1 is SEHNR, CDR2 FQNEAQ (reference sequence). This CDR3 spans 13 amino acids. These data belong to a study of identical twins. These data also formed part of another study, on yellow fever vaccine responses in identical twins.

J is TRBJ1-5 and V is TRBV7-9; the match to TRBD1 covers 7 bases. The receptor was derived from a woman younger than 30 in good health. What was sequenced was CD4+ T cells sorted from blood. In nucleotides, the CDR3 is TGTGCCAGCAGCTTAGCTGGGGACAGCGGACAGCATTTT. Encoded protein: CASSLAGDSGQHF.